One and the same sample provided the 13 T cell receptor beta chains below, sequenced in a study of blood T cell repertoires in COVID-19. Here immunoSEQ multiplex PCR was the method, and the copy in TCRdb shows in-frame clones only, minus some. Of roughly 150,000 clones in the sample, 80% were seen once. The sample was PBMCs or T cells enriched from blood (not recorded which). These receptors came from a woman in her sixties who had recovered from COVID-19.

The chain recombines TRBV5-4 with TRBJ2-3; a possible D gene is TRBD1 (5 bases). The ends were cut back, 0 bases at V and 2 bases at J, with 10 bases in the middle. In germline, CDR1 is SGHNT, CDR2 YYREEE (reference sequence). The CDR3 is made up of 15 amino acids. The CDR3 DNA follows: TGTGCCAGCAGCTTGGCCAAGGGGAACACAGATACGCAGTATTTT. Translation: CASSLAKGNTDTQYF.

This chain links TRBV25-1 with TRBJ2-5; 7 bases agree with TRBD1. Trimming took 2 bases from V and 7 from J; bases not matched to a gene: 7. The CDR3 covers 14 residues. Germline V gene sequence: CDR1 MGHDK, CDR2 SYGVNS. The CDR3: CASSEDRELMTQYF. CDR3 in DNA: TGTGCCAGCAGTGAAGACAGGGAGCTTATGACCCAGTACTTC.

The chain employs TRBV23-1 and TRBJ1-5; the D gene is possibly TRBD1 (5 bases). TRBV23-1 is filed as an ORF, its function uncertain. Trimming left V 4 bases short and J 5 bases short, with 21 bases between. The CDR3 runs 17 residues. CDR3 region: CASSPKMGGVGDQPQHF. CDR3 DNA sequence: TGCGCCAGCAGTCCTAAAATGGGGGGAGTTGGGGATCAGCCCCAGCATTTT.

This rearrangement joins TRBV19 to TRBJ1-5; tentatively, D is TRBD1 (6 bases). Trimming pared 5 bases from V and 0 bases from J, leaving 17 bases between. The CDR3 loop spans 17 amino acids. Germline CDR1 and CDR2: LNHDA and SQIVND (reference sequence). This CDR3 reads CASSWQGPGYSNQPQHF. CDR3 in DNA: TGTGCCAGTAGTTGGCAGGGGCCGGGCTATAGCAATCAGCCCCAGCATTTT.

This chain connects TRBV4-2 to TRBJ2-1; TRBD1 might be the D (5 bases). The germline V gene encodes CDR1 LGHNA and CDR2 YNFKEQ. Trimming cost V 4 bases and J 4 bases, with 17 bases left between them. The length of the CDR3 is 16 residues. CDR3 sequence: CASSRVSRGTYNEQFF. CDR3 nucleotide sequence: TGTGCCAGCAGCCGAGTCTCTAGGGGAACTTACAATGAGCAGTTCTTC.

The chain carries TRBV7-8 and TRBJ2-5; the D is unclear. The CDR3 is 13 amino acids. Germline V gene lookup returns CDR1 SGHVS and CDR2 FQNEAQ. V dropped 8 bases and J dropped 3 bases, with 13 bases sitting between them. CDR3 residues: CASVRSPKETQYF. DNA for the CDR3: TGTGCCAGCGTCCGGAGCCCCAAAGAGACCCAGTACTTC.

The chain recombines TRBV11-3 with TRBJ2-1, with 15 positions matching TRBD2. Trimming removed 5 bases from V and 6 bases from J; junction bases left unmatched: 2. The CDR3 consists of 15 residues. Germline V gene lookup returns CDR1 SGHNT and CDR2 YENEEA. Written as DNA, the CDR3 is TGTGCCAGCAGCCTGGGACTAGCGGGGGGCAATGAGCAGTTCTTC. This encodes CASSLGLAGGNEQFF.

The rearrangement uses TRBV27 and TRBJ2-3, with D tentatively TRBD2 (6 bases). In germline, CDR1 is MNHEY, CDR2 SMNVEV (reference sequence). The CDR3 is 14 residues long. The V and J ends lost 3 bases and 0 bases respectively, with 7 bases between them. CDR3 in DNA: TGTGCCAGCAGTTTCCTAGCGAGCACAGATACGCAGTATTTT. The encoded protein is CASSFLASTDTQYF.

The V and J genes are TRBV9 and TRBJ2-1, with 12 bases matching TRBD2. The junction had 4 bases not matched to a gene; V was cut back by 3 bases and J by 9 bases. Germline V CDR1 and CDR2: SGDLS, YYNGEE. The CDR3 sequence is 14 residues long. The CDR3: CASSASGGASEQFF. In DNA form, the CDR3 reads TGTGCCAGCAGCGCTAGCGGGGGGGCGTCTGAGCAGTTCTTC.

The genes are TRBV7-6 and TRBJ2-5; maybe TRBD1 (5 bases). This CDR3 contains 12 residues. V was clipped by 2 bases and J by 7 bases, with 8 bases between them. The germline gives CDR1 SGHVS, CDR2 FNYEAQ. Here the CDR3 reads CASSLIQGTQYF. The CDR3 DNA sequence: TGTGCCAGCAGCTTAATTCAGGGGACCCAGTACTTC.

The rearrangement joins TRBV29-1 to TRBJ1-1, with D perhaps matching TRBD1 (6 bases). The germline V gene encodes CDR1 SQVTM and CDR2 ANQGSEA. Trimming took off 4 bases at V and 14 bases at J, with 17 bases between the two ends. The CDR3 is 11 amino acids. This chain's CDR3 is CSVGFSGQGFF. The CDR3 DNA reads TGCAGCGTTGGATTTTCGGGACAAGGCTTCTTT.

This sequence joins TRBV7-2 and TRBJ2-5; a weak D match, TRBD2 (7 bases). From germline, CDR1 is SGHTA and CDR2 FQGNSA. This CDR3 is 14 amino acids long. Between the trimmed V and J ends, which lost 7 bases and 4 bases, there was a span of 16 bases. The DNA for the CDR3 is TGTGCCAGCAATCCCCGGGGGGCCTCAGAGACCCAGTACTTC. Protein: CASNPRGASETQYF.

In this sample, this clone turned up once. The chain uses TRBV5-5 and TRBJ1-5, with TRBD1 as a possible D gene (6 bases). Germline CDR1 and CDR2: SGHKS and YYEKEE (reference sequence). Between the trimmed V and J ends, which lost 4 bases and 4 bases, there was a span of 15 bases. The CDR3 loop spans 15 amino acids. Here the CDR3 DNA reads TGTGCCAGCAGCCGTGAGGGTAGGGGGAATCAGCCCCAGCATTTT. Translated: CASSREGRGNQPQHF.